Reported below is one TCR beta chain. This clonotype was observed a few times. The clone's antigen remains unknown. No quality values exist for individual bases; no much larger clone is one base distant. CDR1 and CDR2 (MNHEY, SMNVEV) derive from the germline V gene (reference sequence). Between the V and J ends, shortened by 4 bases and 6 bases respectively, the junction contains 6 bases. Taken from cysteine to phenylalanine, the CDR3 has 11 residues. Only CDR3 DNA is held: 33 bases, read in frame from base 1. This sample was sequenced with an Illumina HiSeq 1500. TCRdb applied fastp at Q25 and MiXCR to the public reads, then kept only in-frame beta chains. Every distinct CDR3 protein forms one entry, paired with its most common genes and DNA. This sample has roughly 720,000 distinct CDR3 sequences in its table, and about a third of those were observed once. The ten top clones hold around 3% of the sample.

The data originate from a study of T cell repertoires in cytomegalovirus infection (dated by TCRdb to between 2018 and 2020). About the investigation overall: Because public TCR beta signatures pointed to carriage of CMV infection together with the matching HLA type, the HLA type of each donor mattered for the analysis. General findings and caveats noted by the study authors: In both this cohort and an independent approximately 400-donor cohort, the cumulative frequency of public TCR beta family members distinguished carriers of CMV infection plus the relevant HLA type. The ex vivo response was dominated by HLA-C-restricted CMV-specific TCR beta clonotypes, and the single most frequent clonotype in two of eight donors was supplied by these HLA-C-restricted clonotypes.

This TCR came from a human donor in good health (CMV status not recorded). Some clones in this sample may be carry-over from other donors' samples. The specimen sequenced was PBMCs. Here the chain combines TRBV27 and TRBJ1-1, with no D gene named confidently. The CDR3 is CASSSRAEAFF. The sequenced DNA: TGTGCCAGCAGTTCTCGAGCTGAAGCTTTCTTT.